Shown below are 5 T cell receptor beta chains from a single sample sequenced in a study of blood T cell repertoires in COVID-19. Method: immunoSEQ multiplex PCR; TCRdb's copy keeps in-frame clones and lacks some. The repertoire has around 620,000 clones, approximately 90% of them found once; the top ten carry under 0.3%. The sample taken for sequencing was peripheral blood. The receptors originated from a woman under 30 with acute or convalescent COVID-19.

The rearrangement uses TRBV7-9 and TRBJ1-5; 9 nucleotides agree with TRBD1. From germline, CDR1 is SEHNR and CDR2 FQNEAQ (reference sequence). The CDR3 is 14 amino acids. Trimming took 6 bases from V and 5 from J; bases not matched to a gene: 5. This chain's CDR3 is CASSPTGGDQPQHF. The CDR3 coding sequence is TGTGCCAGCAGTCCCACAGGGGGCGATCAGCCCCAGCATTTT.

The chain couples TRBV3-1 (or the pseudogene TRBV3-2) to TRBJ1-2, with D perhaps matching TRBD1 (6 bases). Germline V gene lookup returns CDR1 LGHDT and CDR2 YNNKEL (reference sequence). The CDR3 consists of 14 residues. V was pared by 8 bases and J by 8 bases, with 21 bases between. CDR3 sequence (DNA): TGTGCCAGCCCCCCAGGACAGAATGCTCGGGGCTACACCTTC. Its translation: CASPPGQNARGYTF.

The CDR3 sequence: CASSTHSMNTEAFF. The CDR3 nucleotides are TGTGCCAGCAGCACCCACTCCATGAACACTGAAGCTTTCTTT. The chain employs TRBV13 and TRBJ1-1; unclear D gene. V gave up 5 bases and J gave up 0 bases, with 10 bases separating them. From germline, CDR1 is PRHDT and CDR2 FYEKMQ (reference sequence). The CDR3 has 14 amino acids.

The rearrangement joins TRBV27 to TRBJ2-1; D remains unclear. Trimming took 7 bases from V and 1 from J, leaving 5 bases between them. Germline V gives CDR1 MNHEY, CDR2 SMNVEV (reference sequence). The CDR3 sequence is 12 residues long. The CDR3 protein is CASTGSYNEQFF. The DNA for the CDR3 is TGTGCCAGCACGGGTTCCTACAATGAGCAGTTCTTC.

Comment on this clone: The same CDR3 also results from other DNA sequences found in this sample. This rearrangement joins TRBV5-1 to TRBJ1-3, with D unresolved. The CDR3 runs 15 residues. The germline V and J ends were trimmed by 0 bases and 0 bases, with 7 bases remaining between them. Germline V gives CDR1 SGHRS, CDR2 YFSETQ. CDR3 residues: CASSLDGSSGNTIYF. The CDR3 nucleotides read TGCGCCAGCAGCTTGGACGGTAGCTCTGGAAACACCATATATTTT.